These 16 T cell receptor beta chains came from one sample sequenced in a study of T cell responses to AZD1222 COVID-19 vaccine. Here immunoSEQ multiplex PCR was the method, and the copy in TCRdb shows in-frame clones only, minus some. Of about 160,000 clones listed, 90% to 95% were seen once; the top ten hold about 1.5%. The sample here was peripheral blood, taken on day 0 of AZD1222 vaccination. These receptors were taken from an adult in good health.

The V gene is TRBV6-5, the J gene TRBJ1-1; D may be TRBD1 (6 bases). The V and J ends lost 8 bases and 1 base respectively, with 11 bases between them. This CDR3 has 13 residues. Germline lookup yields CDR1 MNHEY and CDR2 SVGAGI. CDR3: CASLGQKNTEAFF. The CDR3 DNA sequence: TGTGCCAGCCTAGGACAGAAGAACACTGAAGCTTTCTTT.

Here the CDR3 reads CASSKNTGTFGSQPQHF. The CDR3, as DNA: TGTGCCAGCAGTAAGAACACCGGGACTTTCGGTAGTCAGCCCCAGCATTTT. The V gene is TRBV3-1 (or the pseudogene TRBV3-2), the J gene TRBJ1-5; TRBD1 is a possible D gene (5 bases). Trimming shortened V by 6 bases and J by 6 bases, and 24 bases separated the two germline ends. CDR1 LGHDT and CDR2 YNNKEL come from the germline V gene (reference sequence). This CDR3 spans 17 amino acids.

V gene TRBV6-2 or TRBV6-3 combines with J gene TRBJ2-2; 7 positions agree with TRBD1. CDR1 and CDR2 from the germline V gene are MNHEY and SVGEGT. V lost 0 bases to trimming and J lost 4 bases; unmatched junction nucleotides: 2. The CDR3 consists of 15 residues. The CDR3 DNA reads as TGTGCCAGCAGTTACTCCGGGACAGCCACCGGGGAGCTGTTTTTT. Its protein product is CASSYSGTATGELFF.

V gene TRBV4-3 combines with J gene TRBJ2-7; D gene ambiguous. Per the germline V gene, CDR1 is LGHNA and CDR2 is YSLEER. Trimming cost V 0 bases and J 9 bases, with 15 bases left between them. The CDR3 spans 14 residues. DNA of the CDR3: TGCGCCAGCAGCCAAGATCCATCGGTTTCGGGGCAGTACTTC. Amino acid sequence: CASSQDPSVSGQYF.

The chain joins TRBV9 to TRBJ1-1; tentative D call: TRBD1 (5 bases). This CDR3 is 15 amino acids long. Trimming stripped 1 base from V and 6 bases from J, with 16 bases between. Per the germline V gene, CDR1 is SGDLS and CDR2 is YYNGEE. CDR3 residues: CASSVRDFKQPEAFF. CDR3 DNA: TGTGCCAGCAGCGTACGGGACTTTAAACAGCCTGAAGCTTTCTTT.

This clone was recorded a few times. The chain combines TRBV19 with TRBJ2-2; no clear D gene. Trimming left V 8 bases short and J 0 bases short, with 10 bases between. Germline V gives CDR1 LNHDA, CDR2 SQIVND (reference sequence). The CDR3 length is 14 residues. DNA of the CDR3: TGTGCCAGTCTACCCCTCGCGAACACCGGGGAGCTGTTTTTT. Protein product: CASLPLANTGELFF.

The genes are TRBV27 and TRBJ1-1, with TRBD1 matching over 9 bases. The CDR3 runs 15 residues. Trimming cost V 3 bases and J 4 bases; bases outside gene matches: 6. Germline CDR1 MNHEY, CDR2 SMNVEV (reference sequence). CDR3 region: CASSLGQGVITEAFF. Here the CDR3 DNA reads TGTGCCAGCAGTTTGGGACAGGGAGTCATCACTGAAGCTTTCTTT.

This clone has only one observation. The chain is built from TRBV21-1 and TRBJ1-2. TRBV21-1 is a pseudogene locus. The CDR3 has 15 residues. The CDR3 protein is CASSRRRVVGLGYTF. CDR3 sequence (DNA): TGTGCCAGCAGCAGGCGACGAGTAGTTGGTCTAGGCTACACCTTC.

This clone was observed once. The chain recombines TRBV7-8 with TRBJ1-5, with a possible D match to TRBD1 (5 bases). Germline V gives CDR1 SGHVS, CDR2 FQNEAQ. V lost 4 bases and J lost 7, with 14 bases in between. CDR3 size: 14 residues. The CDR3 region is CASSSGPAGQPQHF. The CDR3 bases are TGTGCCAGCAGCTCAGGGCCAGCTGGGCAGCCCCAGCATTTT.

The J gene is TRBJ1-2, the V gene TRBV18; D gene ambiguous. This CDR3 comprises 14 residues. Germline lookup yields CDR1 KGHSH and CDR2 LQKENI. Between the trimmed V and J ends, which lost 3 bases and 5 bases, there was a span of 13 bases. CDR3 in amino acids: CASSPTTTGYGYTF. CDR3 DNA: TGTGCCAGCTCACCGACTACCACGGGGTATGGCTACACCTTC.

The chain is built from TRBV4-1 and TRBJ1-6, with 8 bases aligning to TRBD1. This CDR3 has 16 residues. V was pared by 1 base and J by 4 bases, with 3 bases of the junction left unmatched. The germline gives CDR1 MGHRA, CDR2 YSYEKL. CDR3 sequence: CASSQGDRGYNSPLHF. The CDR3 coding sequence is TGCGCCAGCAGCCAAGGAGACAGGGGATATAATTCACCCCTCCACTTT.

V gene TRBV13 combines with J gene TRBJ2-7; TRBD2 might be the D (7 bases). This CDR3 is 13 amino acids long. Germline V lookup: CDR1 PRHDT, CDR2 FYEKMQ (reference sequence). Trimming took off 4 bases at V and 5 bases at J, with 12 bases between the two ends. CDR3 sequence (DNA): TGTGCCAGCAGCTCAAGGGGGGGTAACGAGCAGTACTTC. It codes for CASSSRGGNEQYF.

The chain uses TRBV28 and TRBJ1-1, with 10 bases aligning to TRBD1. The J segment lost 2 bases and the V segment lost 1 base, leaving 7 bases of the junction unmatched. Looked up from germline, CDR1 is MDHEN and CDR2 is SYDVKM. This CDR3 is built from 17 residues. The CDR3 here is CASSLFDRGRRNTEAFF. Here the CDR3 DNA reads TGTGCCAGCAGTTTATTCGACAGGGGGCGCCGAAACACTGAAGCTTTCTTT.

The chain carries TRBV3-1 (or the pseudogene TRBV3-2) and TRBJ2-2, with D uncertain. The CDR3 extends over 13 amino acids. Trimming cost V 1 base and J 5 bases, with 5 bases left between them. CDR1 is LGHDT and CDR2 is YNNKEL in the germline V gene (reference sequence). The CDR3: CASSQVGTGELFF. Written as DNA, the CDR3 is TGTGCCAGCAGCCAAGTGGGGACCGGGGAGCTGTTTTTT.

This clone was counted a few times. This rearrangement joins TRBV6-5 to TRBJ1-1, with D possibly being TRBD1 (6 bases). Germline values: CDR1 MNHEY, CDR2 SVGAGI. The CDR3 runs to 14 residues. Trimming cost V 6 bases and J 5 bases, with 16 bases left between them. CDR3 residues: CASRSQQGSTEAFF. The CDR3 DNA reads TGTGCCAGCAGGAGCCAACAGGGTTCGACTGAAGCTTTCTTT.

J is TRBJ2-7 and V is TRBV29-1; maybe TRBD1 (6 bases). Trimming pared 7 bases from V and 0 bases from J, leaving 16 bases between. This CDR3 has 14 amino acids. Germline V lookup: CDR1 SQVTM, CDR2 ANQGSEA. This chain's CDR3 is CSAGDRHNSYEQYF. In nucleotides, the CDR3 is TGCAGCGCCGGTGACAGGCATAACTCCTACGAGCAGTACTTC.